Presented here are 28 T cell receptor beta chains from one specimen sequenced in a study of blood T cell repertoires in COVID-19. The method was immunoSEQ multiplex PCR; TCRdb's version includes in-frame clones alone and lacks a portion of them. The sample has more than 250,000 clones, approximately 78% seen once; the top ten hold 4.5% to 6%. The sequencing input was PBMCs or T cells enriched from blood (not recorded which). These receptors all come from a man aged 35 to 55 who had been exposed to COVID-19.

The V gene is TRBV4-1, the J gene TRBJ1-6, with D possibly TRBD1 on 5 matching bases. Trimming shortened V by 0 bases and J by 7 bases, and 13 bases separated the two germline ends. The length of the CDR3 is 16 residues. CDR1 and CDR2 (germline): MGHRA, YSYEKL. CDR3 loop: CASSQDNGGYNSPLHF. CDR3 DNA sequence: TGCGCCAGCAGCCAAGATAACGGGGGTTACAATTCACCCCTCCACTTT.

The CDR3 sequence is CASSMQQGHAFF. The CDR3 DNA reads TGTGCCAGTAGTATGCAACAGGGACACGCTTTCTTT. This chain links TRBV19 with TRBJ1-1; possible D gene TRBD1, 6 bases. Germline loops: CDR1 LNHDA, CDR2 SQIVND (reference sequence). This CDR3 has 12 amino acids. V gave up 3 bases and J gave up 11 bases, with 13 bases separating them.

The rearrangement joins TRBV27 to TRBJ2-7, with 8 bases lining up with TRBD1. Germline V gene sequence: CDR1 MNHEY, CDR2 SMNVEV (reference sequence). Losses at the gene ends were 5 bases for V and 2 bases for J; bases not matched to a gene: 5. The CDR3 consists of 14 residues. CDR3 nucleotide sequence: TGTGCCAGCAGTGCGACAGGGGAGACCTACGAGCAGTACTTC. Translating it yields CASSATGETYEQYF.

The genes are TRBV3-1 (or the pseudogene TRBV3-2) and TRBJ2-1, with 8 bases aligning to TRBD2. The V gene end was trimmed by 0 bases and the J gene end by 0 bases; junction bases not matched to a gene: 4. Germline CDR1 is LGHDT and CDR2 is YNNKEL (reference sequence). The CDR3 covers 17 residues. The DNA of the CDR3 is TGTGCCAGCAGCCAAGAGACGCTAGCGGGCTCCTACAATGAGCAGTTCTTC. Amino acids: CASSQETLAGSYNEQFF.

The chain uses TRBV6-5 and TRBJ1-1; no definite D call. Trimming cost V 6 bases and J 0 bases, with 11 bases left between them. The CDR3 totals 14 residues. Per germline, CDR1 MNHEY and CDR2 SVGAGI. As DNA, the CDR3 is TGTGCCAGCAGACCCGGGATGATGAACACTGAAGCTTTCTTT. Its translation is CASRPGMMNTEAFF.

This clone showed up just once. The V and J genes are TRBV5-6 and TRBJ1-2, with 9 bases matching TRBD1. V gave up 0 bases and J gave up 4 bases; unmatched junction bases: 7. CDR1 and CDR2 (germline): SGHDT, YYEEEE. The length of the CDR3 is 16 residues. This chain's CDR3 is CASSLGWDRASYGYTF. The DNA for the CDR3 is TGTGCCAGCAGCTTGGGTTGGGACAGGGCCTCCTATGGCTACACCTTC.

This clone turned up a few times. The J gene is TRBJ2-1, the V gene TRBV6-2 or TRBV6-3, with 7 positions matching TRBD2. Germline V gene lookup returns CDR1 MNHEY and CDR2 SVGEGT. The CDR3 loop spans 14 amino acids. V trimming: 1 base; J trimming: 8 bases; junction bases outside the gene matches: 5. The CDR3 region has the DNA TGTGCCAGCAGTTACTGGGGAGGGCGGGATGAGCAGTTCTTC. It encodes CASSYWGGRDEQFF.

This clone turned up a few times. This chain links TRBV7-8 with TRBJ2-1; a possible D gene is TRBD2 (6 bases). Germline CDR1 and CDR2: SGHVS and FQNEAQ. Trimming pared 1 base from V and 3 bases from J, leaving 10 bases between. The CDR3 is 15 residues long. The CDR3 coding sequence is TGTGCCAGCAGCTTAGAGTTAGCGGTCTACAATGAGCAGTTCTTC. Translation: CASSLELAVYNEQFF.

V usage is TRBV16 and J usage is TRBJ2-7; D gene unclear. V was shortened by 0 bases and J by 4 bases, with 10 bases between the two germline ends. Germline V gives CDR1 KGHSY, CDR2 FQNENV. This CDR3 is built from 14 residues. The CDR3 sequence: CASSQSRISYEQYF. In nucleotides, the CDR3 is TGTGCCAGCAGCCAATCGAGGATCTCGTACGAGCAGTACTTC.

The rearrangement joins TRBV15 to TRBJ2-1, with 8 bases fitting TRBD2. This CDR3 has 16 residues. V gave up 3 bases and J gave up 7 bases; unmatched junction bases: 11. Germline CDR1 and CDR2: LNHNV and YYDKDF (reference sequence). Written as DNA, the CDR3 is TGTGCCACCAGCAGTTCAGTCGTGGCTAGCGGGAATGAGCAGTTCTTC. Its translation is CATSSSVVASGNEQFF. The full variable domain, in which reference TRBV15 and TRBJ2-1 provide the parts outside the CDR3, is DAMVIQNPRYQVTQFGKPVTLSCSQTLNHNVMYWYQQKSSQAPKLLFHYYDKDFNNEADTPDNFQSRRPNTSFCFLDIRSPGLGDTAMYLCATSSSVVASGNEQFFGPGTRLTVL.

This clone was recorded a few times. Mismatch with germline at one junction end may stem from a read error. CDR3 nucleotide sequence: TGTGCCAGCAGCCATAGTAGTTCATCCCTCCACTTT. Its protein is CASSHSSSSLHF. This chain links TRBV3-1 (or the pseudogene TRBV3-2) with TRBJ1-6, with unresolved D. CDR1 and CDR2 (germline): LGHDT, YNNKEL (reference sequence). CDR3 length equals 12 residues.

The chain couples TRBV5-1 to TRBJ2-2; unclear D gene. This CDR3 is 13 amino acids long. Germline CDR1 is SGHRS and CDR2 is YFSETQ. The ends were cut back, 3 bases at V and 7 bases at J, with 10 bases in the middle. Here the CDR3 reads CASSYTNNGELFF. CDR3 in DNA: TGCGCCAGCAGCTATACTAATAACGGGGAGCTGTTTTTT. The whole variable domain, remainder taken from reference TRBV5-1 and TRBJ2-2, is KAGVTQTPRYLIKTRGQQVTLSCSPISGHRSVSWYQQTPGQGLQFLFEYFSETQRNKGNFPGRFSGRQFSNSRSEMNVSTLELGDSALYLCASSYTNNGELFFGEGSRLTVL.

The V and J genes are TRBV7-9 and TRBJ1-3; the match to TRBD1 covers 8 bases. Trimming took 5 bases from V and 2 from J; bases not matched to a gene: 2. CDR1 is SEHNR, CDR2 FQNEAQ, per germline (reference sequence). The CDR3 runs to 14 residues. The CDR3 is CASSTDRAGNTIYF. For the CDR3, the DNA is TGTGCCAGCAGCACGGACAGGGCTGGAAACACCATATATTTT.

This clone has at least ten counts. The chain joins TRBV5-1 to TRBJ2-7; D not resolved. The CDR3 consists of 13 residues. V lost 4 bases to trimming and J lost 5 bases, with 13 bases between them. Germline CDR1 and CDR2: SGHRS and YFSETQ. In DNA, the CDR3 is TGCGCCAGCAGCCGATCCAGCCTAGACGAGCAGTACTTC. Amino acid sequence: CASSRSSLDEQYF.

V usage is TRBV24-1 and J usage is TRBJ2-2, with 9 bases matching TRBD2. V lost 4 bases and J lost 3; bases outside the gene matches: 2. The CDR3 runs 15 residues. CDR1 and CDR2 from the germline V gene are KGHDR and SFDVKD. The CDR3 DNA reads TGTGCCACCAGTGACGCGGGAGGGGACACCGGGGAGCTGTTTTTT. As protein: CATSDAGGDTGELFF.

The gene calls are TRBV30 and TRBJ2-1, with TRBD2 as a possible D gene (5 bases). The V gene's germline CDR1 is GTSNPN and CDR2 SVGIG (reference sequence). The CDR3 totals 13 residues. Trimming left V 3 bases short and J 3 bases short, with 9 bases between. CDR3 region: CAWSPGNYNEQFF. In DNA form, the CDR3 reads TGTGCCTGGAGCCCGGGAAACTACAATGAGCAGTTCTTC.

The V and J genes are TRBV9 and TRBJ1-2, with D perhaps matching TRBD1 (5 bases). Trimming cost V 6 bases and J 6 bases, with 12 bases left between them. The CDR3 length is 12 residues. The germline CDR1 and CDR2 sequences are SGDLS and YYNGEE. The CDR3 DNA reads TGTGCCAGCAACCAGGGAGGAGATGGCTACACCTTC. This codes for CASNQGGDGYTF. The complete variable domain, with remaining parts taken from reference TRBV9 and TRBJ1-2, reads DSGVTQTPKHLITATGQRVTLRCSPRSGDLSVYWYQQSLDQGLQFLIQYYNGEERAKGNILERFSAQQFPDLHSELNLSSLELGDSALYFCASNQGGDGYTFGSGTRLTVV.

This clone was found once. This chain joins TRBV6-5 and TRBJ2-1, with TRBD2 identical over 8 bases. This CDR3 contains 14 residues. J lost 1 base, V lost 11 bases, and 7 bases had no gene match. The germline V gene has CDR1 MNHEY and CDR2 SVGAGI. The CDR3 sequence: CAVQIAGSYNEQFF. CDR3 nucleotides: TGTGCCGTCCAGATAGCGGGATCCTACAATGAGCAGTTCTTC.

This clone is a singleton in its sample. The genes are TRBV20-1 and TRBJ2-1; D possibly corresponds to TRBD2 (5 bases). CDR3 length: 11 amino acids. Trimming pared 7 bases from V and 13 bases from J, leaving 17 bases between. Per germline, CDR1 DFQATT and CDR2 SNEGSKA (reference sequence). The CDR3 reads CSGKSPGVQFF. In DNA, the CDR3 is TGCAGTGGTAAGAGTCCCGGGGTTCAGTTCTTC.

CDR3 amino acids: CAIRLRNEQFF. CDR3 DNA: TGTGCCATCCGGCTGAGGAATGAGCAGTTCTTC. The chain links TRBV10-3 to TRBJ2-1; D is unresolved. V dropped 8 bases and J dropped 7 bases, with 9 bases sitting between them. Germline V gene data show CDR1 as ENHRY and CDR2 as SYGVKD. This CDR3 comprises 11 residues.

The J gene is TRBJ2-1, the V gene TRBV21-1; the DNA was not used to check the table's D call, TRBD2. TRBV21-1 counts as a pseudogene. The CDR3 runs to 20 residues. CDR3 protein: CASSKGAFRGSRLSVGEQFF. Written as DNA, the CDR3 is TGTGCCAGCAGCAAAGGAGCCTTTCGCGGGAGCCGCCTTTCAGTAGGTGAGCAGTTCTTC.

V usage is TRBV7-6 and J usage is TRBJ2-7, with 7 bases fitting TRBD1. V gave up 5 bases and J gave up 9 bases; unmatched junction bases: 10. Per the germline V gene, CDR1 is SGHVS and CDR2 is FNYEAQ. This CDR3 contains 13 residues. The CDR3 DNA reads TGTGCCAGCAGCGAAACTAGGGGGCAGCGGCAGTACTTC. Its protein is CASSETRGQRQYF. The variable domain in full, with the rest retrieved from reference TRBV7-6 and TRBJ2-7, is GAGVSQSPRYKVTKRGQDVALRCDPISGHVSLYWYRQALGQGPEFLTYFNYEAQQDKSGLPNDRFSAERPEGSISTLTIQRTEQRDSAMYRCASSETRGQRQYFGPGTRLTVT.

This chain uses TRBV10-3 with TRBJ2-2; D possibly corresponds to TRBD2 (6 bases). V was pared by 5 bases and J by 13 bases, with 23 bases between. This CDR3 region has 15 residues. Germline loops: CDR1 ENHRY, CDR2 SYGVKD. The CDR3 coding sequence is TGTGCCATCAGTTTGTGGGAGGACCCGTCCCTCGGGCTGTTTTTT. Residues: CAISLWEDPSLGLFF.

This chain links TRBV5-6 with TRBJ2-7; TRBD2 aligns across 12 bases. CDR3 length: 15 amino acids. With V trimmed by 3 bases and J by 4 bases, 5 bases remained unmatched. Germline CDR1 SGHDT, CDR2 YYEEEE. As DNA, the CDR3 is TGTGCCAGCAGCTGGGTCGGGACTAGCGGGTACGAGCAGTACTTC. Its translation: CASSWVGTSGYEQYF.

The sample holds a few counts of this clone. V usage is TRBV1 and J usage is TRBJ1-1; the table names TRBD1, a call not compared with the DNA. TRBV1 is recorded as a pseudogene. The CDR3 covers 12 residues. CDR3 bases: TGCACCAGCAGCCCACAGGGGACTGAAGCTTTCTTT. It specifies CTSSPQGTEAFF.

The chain recombines TRBV11-2 with TRBJ2-1, with 8 bases that match TRBD2. Germline V gene sequence: CDR1 SGHAT, CDR2 FQNNGV. The V gene end was trimmed by 6 bases and the J gene end by 9 bases; junction bases not matched to a gene: 10. The CDR3 covers 14 residues. CDR3 loop: CASRDPGGPSEQFF. CDR3 nucleotide sequence: TGTGCCAGCAGGGACCCGGGAGGGCCGTCTGAGCAGTTCTTC.

This clone occurred once. J is TRBJ2-3 and V is TRBV19; D is perhaps TRBD1 (6 bases). The CDR3 length is 17 residues. Germline lookup yields CDR1 LNHDA and CDR2 SQIVND (reference sequence). Trimming left V 3 bases short and J 8 bases short, with 24 bases between. CDR3 in DNA: TGTGCCAGTAGTATTATTAAGGGCCGATGGGGCAGGGGTACGCAGTATTTT. It codes for CASSIIKGRWGRGTQYF.

J is TRBJ2-2 and V is TRBV3-1 (or the pseudogene TRBV3-2); TRBD2 agrees at 7 bases. Germline assignment: CDR1 LGHDT and CDR2 YNNKEL (reference sequence). The CDR3 contains 17 residues. J was trimmed by 0 bases and V by 4 bases; bases with no gene match: 8. The CDR3 here is CASSLKPSGPNTGELFF. CDR3 nucleotide sequence: TGTGCCAGCAGCCTTAAACCTAGCGGACCGAACACCGGGGAGCTGTTTTTT.